The 15 T cell receptor beta chains reported below all come from one sample, sequenced in a study of blood T cell repertoires in COVID-19 (dated by TCRdb to the early 2020s). The method behind the library was the immunoSEQ multiplex PCR assay. TCRdb's version of the immuneACCESS table is confined to in-frame rearrangements and falls short of the full clone set. An unresolved V gene accounts for under half of the shortfall where checked; the remainder is of unknown origin. This sample comprises roughly 250,000 clones, about 93% of them detected only once. Over 1.5% of the sample goes to the ten largest clones. Source material: PBMCs or T cells enriched from blood (not recorded which). The receptors here all came from a young woman who had recovered from COVID-19.

The chain employs TRBV2 and TRBJ1-1; TRBD1 is a possible D gene (5 bases). CDR3 length equals 14 residues. The V end lost 1 base, the J end lost 4 bases, and 10 bases lay between the germline ends. Per the germline V gene, CDR1 is SNHLY and CDR2 is FYNNEI. DNA for the CDR3: TGTGCCAGCAGTGAAGGACAGTTTACCACTGAAGCTTTCTTT. Translating gives CASSEGQFTTEAFF.

The chain carries TRBV21-1 and TRBJ1-1; TRBD1 is taken as the D call from the table, unchecked against the DNA. TRBV21-1 represents a pseudogene. The CDR3 totals 12 residues. The CDR3 protein is CARGDRANQAFF. DNA of the CDR3: TGTGCCAGGGGGGACAGGGCGAATCAAGCTTTCTTT.

The V gene is TRBV28, the J gene TRBJ1-5, with a possible D match to TRBD1 (6 bases). Trimming took off 5 bases at V and 9 bases at J, with 14 bases between the two ends. Germline loops: CDR1 MDHEN, CDR2 SYDVKM. The length of the CDR3 is 13 residues. CDR3 in amino acids: CASSDRNRGPQHF. The DNA of the CDR3 is TGTGCCAGCAGTGACAGGAACCGGGGGCCCCAGCATTTT.

The chain couples TRBV29-1 to TRBJ1-2; 11 positions match TRBD1. Germline-derived CDR1 and CDR2 are SQVTM and ANQGSEA. J gave up 6 bases and V 7 bases, and 4 bases lay outside the gene matches. The CDR3 consists of 12 residues. Here the CDR3 reads CSAGDRGDGYTF. The CDR3 DNA sequence: TGCAGCGCGGGGGACAGGGGGGATGGCTACACCTTC.

V usage is TRBV2 and J usage is TRBJ2-5; a weak D match, TRBD2 (7 bases). V was pared by 6 bases and J by 7 bases, with 21 bases between. The CDR3 contains 15 residues. From germline, CDR1 is SNHLY and CDR2 FYNNEI. In DNA form, the CDR3 reads TGTGCCAGCAGGGGCGCTAGGGCGGGGGCCCGGACCCAGTACTTC. Its protein product is CASRGARAGARTQYF.

The J gene is TRBJ2-1, the V gene TRBV5-5, with D possibly TRBD2 on 6 matching bases. CDR1 and CDR2 (germline): SGHKS, YYEKEE (reference sequence). CDR3 length: 16 residues. With 4 bases removed from V and 4 bases from J, the gap between germline ends came to 18 bases. This chain's CDR3 is CASSVDRAAGYNEQFF. The CDR3 DNA reads TGTGCCAGCAGCGTGGACCGGGCGGCGGGATACAATGAGCAGTTCTTC.

V gene TRBV19 combines with J gene TRBJ1-2; D unresolved. Germline CDR1 reads LNHDA; CDR2 reads SQIVND (reference sequence). The CDR3 totals 14 residues. Trimming stripped 9 bases from V and 0 bases from J, with 14 bases between. Here the CDR3 DNA reads TGTGCCAGCAGTGGGCAGCAAGCTAACTATGGCTACACCTTC. Its protein is CASSGQQANYGYTF. The full variable domain, its missing parts supplied by reference TRBV19 and TRBJ1-2, is DGGITQSPKYLFRKEGQNVTLSCEQNLNHDAMYWYRQDPGQGLRLIYYSQIVNDFQKGDIAEGYSVSREKKESFPLTVTSAQKNPTAFYLCASSGQQANYGYTFGSGTRLTVV.

The V gene is TRBV5-1, the J gene TRBJ2-1, with TRBD1 matching over 8 bases. The CDR3 consists of 16 residues. V trimming: 3 bases; J trimming: 4 bases; junction bases outside the gene matches: 9. Looked up from germline, CDR1 is SGHRS and CDR2 is YFSETQ. The CDR3: CASSYSGGASYNEQFF. The CDR3 bases are TGCGCCAGCAGCTACTCAGGGGGCGCGAGTTACAATGAGCAGTTCTTC.

This rearrangement joins TRBV19 to TRBJ1-1; D is uncertain. CDR1 LNHDA and CDR2 SQIVND come from the germline V gene (reference sequence). V was shortened by 9 bases and J by 1 base, with 12 bases between the two germline ends. The CDR3 contains 13 residues. The CDR3 bases are TGTGCCAGCGCCCCCCGGGGGAACACTGAAGCTTTCTTT. Its translation: CASAPRGNTEAFF.

The chain employs TRBV4-1 and TRBJ1-2, with unresolved D. CDR3 length equals 16 residues. V lost 1 base, J lost 2 bases, and 14 bases lay in between. CDR1 and CDR2 from the germline V gene are MGHRA and YSYEKL. The CDR3 DNA is TGCGCCAGCAGCCAAGCGGGGAGCCTCAAAAACTATGGCTACACCTTC. It codes for CASSQAGSLKNYGYTF.

The chain links TRBV2 to TRBJ1-6; the match to TRBD1 covers 10 bases. The CDR3 consists of 14 residues. Trimming at V came to 6 bases and at J to 8 bases, leaving 4 bases not matched to a gene. From germline, CDR1 is SNHLY and CDR2 FYNNEI. Here the CDR3 DNA reads TGTGCCAGCAGGGAGACAGGGGGCTATTCACCCCTCCACTTT. It yields the protein CASRETGGYSPLHF.

This clone was counted only a few times. The chain recombines TRBV5-4 with TRBJ2-7; a possible D gene is TRBD2 (7 bases). The germline V gene has CDR1 SGHNT and CDR2 YYREEE (reference sequence). Trimming took off 0 bases at V and 6 bases at J, with 19 bases between the two ends. The CDR3 is made up of 16 amino acids. The CDR3 region is CASSLAPSGGLGEQYF. The CDR3 DNA sequence: TGTGCCAGCAGCTTGGCCCCGTCGGGGGGCCTAGGCGAGCAGTACTTC.

V usage is TRBV12-5 and J usage is TRBJ2-3, with TRBD2 as a possible D gene (5 bases). The V and J ends lost 6 bases and 1 base respectively, with 8 bases between them. The CDR3 runs to 13 residues. CDR1 LGHNT and CDR2 FRNRAP come from the germline V gene. Here the CDR3 DNA reads TGTGCTAGTGGACCCGGGGGCACAGATACGCAGTATTTT. This translates into CASGPGGTDTQYF.

The V gene is TRBV7-9, the J gene TRBJ2-1, with a tentative D call TRBD2 (5 bases). The length of the CDR3 is 15 residues. The V end was cut by 5 bases, the J end by 4 bases, with 15 bases between. Germline CDR1 is SEHNR and CDR2 is FQNEAQ (reference sequence). CDR3: CASSPPSSKYNEQFF. CDR3 bases: TGTGCCAGCAGCCCCCCCTCTAGCAAATACAATGAGCAGTTCTTC.

The CDR3 protein is CASSPGLTSGRNEQFF. The DNA of the CDR3 is TGTGCCAGCTCACCTGGGCTGACTAGCGGGAGGAATGAGCAGTTCTTC. V and J are TRBV18 and TRBJ2-1, with 13 bases fitting TRBD2. The germline V gene has CDR1 KGHSH and CDR2 LQKENI. This CDR3 has 16 amino acids. After removal of 3 bases from V and 7 bases from J, the junction contained 6 bases not matched to a gene.